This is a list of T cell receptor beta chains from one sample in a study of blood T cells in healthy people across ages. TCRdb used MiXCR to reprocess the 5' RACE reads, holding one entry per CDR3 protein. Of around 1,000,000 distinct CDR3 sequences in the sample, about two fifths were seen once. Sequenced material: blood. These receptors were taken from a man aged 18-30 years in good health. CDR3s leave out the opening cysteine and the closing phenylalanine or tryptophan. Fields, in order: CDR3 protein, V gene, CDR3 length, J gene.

cdr3_aa: ASSGQGGSGDTQY
v_call: TRBV9
cdr3_length: 13
j_call: TRBJ2-3

cdr3_aa: ASSLDIQY
v_call: TRBV2
cdr3_length: 8
j_call: TRBJ2-4

cdr3_aa: ASSSRIRGPSYNEQF
v_call: TRBV11-3
cdr3_length: 15
j_call: TRBJ2-1

cdr3_aa: ASGRDREGDTQY
v_call: TRBV5-1
cdr3_length: 12
j_call: TRBJ2-3

cdr3_aa: ASGPTPINTEAF
v_call: TRBV12-5
cdr3_length: 12
j_call: TRBJ1-1

cdr3_aa: ASSRGLAGNTGELF
v_call: TRBV5-4
cdr3_length: 14
j_call: TRBJ2-2

cdr3_aa: ATSDSGTRYEQF
v_call: TRBV24-1
cdr3_length: 12
j_call: TRBJ2-1

cdr3_aa: SAPTGVNNQPQH
v_call: TRBV20-1
cdr3_length: 12
j_call: TRBJ1-5

cdr3_aa: ASSQGFRTGGTYEQY
v_call: TRBV3-1
cdr3_length: 15
j_call: TRBJ2-7

cdr3_aa: ASSFPAANSGEQF
v_call: TRBV19
cdr3_length: 13
j_call: TRBJ2-1

cdr3_aa: ASSPQDTTYNEQF
v_call: TRBV5-1
cdr3_length: 13
j_call: TRBJ2-1

cdr3_aa: ASSFADLQHSGNTIY
v_call: TRBV7-9
cdr3_length: 15
j_call: TRBJ1-3

cdr3_aa: ATSLRTSGAGF
v_call: TRBV15
cdr3_length: 11
j_call: TRBJ2-1

cdr3_aa: ASSKYGTSGNTDTQY
v_call: TRBV11-1
cdr3_length: 15
j_call: TRBJ2-3

cdr3_aa: ASTRQPSTDTQY
v_call: TRBV6-6
cdr3_length: 12
j_call: TRBJ2-3

cdr3_aa: SARESVAGGPYNEQF
v_call: TRBV20-1
cdr3_length: 15
j_call: TRBJ2-1

cdr3_aa: AISEGPSTLLGHEQY
v_call: TRBV10-3
cdr3_length: 15
j_call: TRBJ2-7

cdr3_aa: ASGTVVGADTQY
v_call: TRBV7-2
cdr3_length: 12
j_call: TRBJ2-3

cdr3_aa: ASSVSPEYGYT
v_call: TRBV9
cdr3_length: 11
j_call: TRBJ1-2

cdr3_aa: SVATLDRGSSYEQY
v_call: TRBV29-1
cdr3_length: 14
j_call: TRBJ2-7

cdr3_aa: ASSLGRPLATSTDTQY
v_call: TRBV7-8
cdr3_length: 16
j_call: TRBJ2-3

cdr3_aa: ASRRDGSLEKLF
v_call: TRBV7-9
cdr3_length: 12
j_call: TRBJ1-4

cdr3_aa: ASSLGHDQETQY
v_call: TRBV11-2
cdr3_length: 12
j_call: TRBJ2-5

cdr3_aa: ASSLSETGPGPYWPQH
v_call: TRBV27
cdr3_length: 16
j_call: TRBJ1-5

cdr3_aa: ASSLRGTIPYNEQF
v_call: TRBV12-3/TRBV12-4
cdr3_length: 14
j_call: TRBJ2-1

cdr3_aa: ASSVEVAGGNEQF
v_call: TRBV9
cdr3_length: 13
j_call: TRBJ2-1

cdr3_aa: ASSVGSSTEAF
v_call: TRBV9
cdr3_length: 11
j_call: TRBJ1-1

cdr3_aa: ACSTGTESYGYT
v_call: TRBV6-6
cdr3_length: 12
j_call: TRBJ1-2

cdr3_aa: ASSLNTGSSTGELF
v_call: TRBV5-1
cdr3_length: 14
j_call: TRBJ2-2

cdr3_aa: SVSDRGPQH
v_call: TRBV29-1
cdr3_length: 9
j_call: TRBJ1-5

cdr3_aa: ASSARVRAGTDTQY
v_call: TRBV6-2/TRBV6-3
cdr3_length: 14
j_call: TRBJ2-3

cdr3_aa: ASSGQAGSSEKLF
v_call: TRBV6-4
cdr3_length: 13
j_call: TRBJ1-4

cdr3_aa: ASKGDNENTEAF
v_call: TRBV9
cdr3_length: 12
j_call: TRBJ1-1

cdr3_aa: SARGSTGGARFYNEQF
v_call: TRBV20-1
cdr3_length: 16
j_call: TRBJ2-1

cdr3_aa: SPSWVRGRTDTQY
v_call: TRBV20-1
cdr3_length: 13
j_call: TRBJ2-3

cdr3_aa: ASSVDWSSYNEQF
v_call: TRBV5-1
cdr3_length: 13
j_call: TRBJ2-1

cdr3_aa: ASQGPRGNMNTEAF
v_call: TRBV4-1
cdr3_length: 14
j_call: TRBJ1-1

cdr3_aa: AISGSSGSSYNEQF
v_call: TRBV10-3
cdr3_length: 14
j_call: TRBJ2-1

cdr3_aa: ASLGTSQETQY
v_call: TRBV28
cdr3_length: 11
j_call: TRBJ2-5

cdr3_aa: ASSPGAGTANQETQY
v_call: TRBV13
cdr3_length: 15
j_call: TRBJ2-5

cdr3_aa: VARNTEAF
v_call: TRBV6-6
cdr3_length: 8
j_call: TRBJ1-1

cdr3_aa: ASSLANGQGRPDTQY
v_call: TRBV7-2
cdr3_length: 15
j_call: TRBJ2-3

cdr3_aa: ASSQEQGSSYEQY
v_call: TRBV4-1
cdr3_length: 13
j_call: TRBJ2-7

cdr3_aa: ASSLLQGKLF
v_call: TRBV27
cdr3_length: 10
j_call: TRBJ1-4

cdr3_aa: ASKRTITRNNEQF
v_call: TRBV2
cdr3_length: 13
j_call: TRBJ2-1

cdr3_aa: ASSSDRRTDTQY
v_call: TRBV28
cdr3_length: 12
j_call: TRBJ2-3

cdr3_aa: ASSLGQFGETQY
v_call: TRBV27
cdr3_length: 12
j_call: TRBJ2-5

cdr3_aa: ASSTGLGWGNEQF
v_call: TRBV7-8
cdr3_length: 13
j_call: TRBJ2-1

cdr3_aa: ASSPSLEYREQY
v_call: TRBV4-2
cdr3_length: 12
j_call: TRBJ2-7

cdr3_aa: SVGTQSTTEAF
v_call: TRBV29-1
cdr3_length: 11
j_call: TRBJ1-1